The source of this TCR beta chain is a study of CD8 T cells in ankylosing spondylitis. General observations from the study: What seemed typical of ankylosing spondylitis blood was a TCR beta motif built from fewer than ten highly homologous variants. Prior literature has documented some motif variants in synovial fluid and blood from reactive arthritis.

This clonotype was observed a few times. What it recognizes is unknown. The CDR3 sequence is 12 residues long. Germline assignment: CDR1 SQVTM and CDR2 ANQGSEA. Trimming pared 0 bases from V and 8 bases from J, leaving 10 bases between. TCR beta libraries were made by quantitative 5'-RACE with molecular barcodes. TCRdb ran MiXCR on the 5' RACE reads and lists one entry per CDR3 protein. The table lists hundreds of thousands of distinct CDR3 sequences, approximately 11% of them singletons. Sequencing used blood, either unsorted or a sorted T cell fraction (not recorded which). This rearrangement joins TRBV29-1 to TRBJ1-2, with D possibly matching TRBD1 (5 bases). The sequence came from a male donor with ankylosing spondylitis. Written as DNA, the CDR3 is TGCAGCGTTGAAGAGTTTCGGGGGGGCTACACCTTC. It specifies CSVEEFRGGYTF.